The present T cell receptor beta chain was sequenced within a study of cytomegalovirus exposure and HLA in healthy donors. Findings and limits, study-wide: Published work reported that the classifier diagnosed cytomegalovirus status with high specificity and sensitivity. In a later analysis, HLA-C alleles had the fewest associated TCRs, DRB1 alleles the most.

A multiplex PCR was run with 60 Vbeta primers and 13 Jbeta primers. Generated by immunoSEQ multiplex PCR, the TCRdb table keeps only in-frame clones and is missing some. The sample lists about 93,000 clones, roughly four fifths occurring once. Per germline, CDR1 MNHEY and CDR2 SMNVEV (reference sequence). The CDR3 has 12 amino acids. The V gene lost 5 bases and the J gene lost 6 bases, with 10 bases spanning the gap. With respect to this clone: What it binds is not known.

This TCR was recovered from a young man in good health and CMV-seronegative. The chain combines TRBV27 with TRBJ1-1; a weak D match, TRBD1 (6 bases). The sequenced sample was PBMCs. In DNA form, the CDR3 reads TGTGCCAGCAGTAAGGGGGGGGCTGAAGCTTTCTTT. Amino acids: CASSKGGAEAFF.